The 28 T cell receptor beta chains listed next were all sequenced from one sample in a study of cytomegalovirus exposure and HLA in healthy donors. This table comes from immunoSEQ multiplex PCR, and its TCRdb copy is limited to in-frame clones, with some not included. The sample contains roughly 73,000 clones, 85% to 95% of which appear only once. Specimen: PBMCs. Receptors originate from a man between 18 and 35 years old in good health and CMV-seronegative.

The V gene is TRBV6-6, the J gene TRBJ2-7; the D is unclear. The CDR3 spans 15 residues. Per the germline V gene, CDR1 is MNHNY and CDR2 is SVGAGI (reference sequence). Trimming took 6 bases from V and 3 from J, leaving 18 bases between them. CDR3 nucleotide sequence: TGTGCCAGCAGGCCTAACCGACACCTATTCTACGAGCAGTACTTC. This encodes CASRPNRHLFYEQYF.

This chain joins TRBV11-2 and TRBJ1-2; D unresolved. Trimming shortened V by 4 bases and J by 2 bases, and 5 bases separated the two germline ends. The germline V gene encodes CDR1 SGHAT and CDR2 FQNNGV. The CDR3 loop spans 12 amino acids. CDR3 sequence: CASSSGNYGYTF. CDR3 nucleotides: TGTGCCAGCAGCTCCGGGAACTATGGCTACACCTTC.

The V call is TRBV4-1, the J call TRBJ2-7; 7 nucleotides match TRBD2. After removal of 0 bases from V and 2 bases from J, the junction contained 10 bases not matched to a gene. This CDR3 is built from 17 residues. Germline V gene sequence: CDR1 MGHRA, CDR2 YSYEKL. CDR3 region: CASSQEYSGVSPYEQYF. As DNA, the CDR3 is TGCGCCAGCAGCCAAGAATACAGCGGGGTCTCACCCTACGAGCAGTACTTC.

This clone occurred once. As DNA, the CDR3 is TGTGCCAGCAGCTTAGGGGGGGGCCGGGGTAATGAGCAGTTCTTC. As protein: CASSLGGGRGNEQFF. V and J are TRBV7-9 and TRBJ2-1; a possible D gene is TRBD2 (7 bases). In germline, CDR1 is SEHNR, CDR2 FQNEAQ (reference sequence). The CDR3 runs 15 residues. Trimming shortened V by 1 base and J by 7 bases, and 14 bases separated the two germline ends.

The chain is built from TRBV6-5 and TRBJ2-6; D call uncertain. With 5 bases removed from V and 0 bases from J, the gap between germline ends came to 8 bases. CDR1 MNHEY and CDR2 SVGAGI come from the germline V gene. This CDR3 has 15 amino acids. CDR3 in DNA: TGTGCCAGCAGTCTGTACAACTCTGGGGCCAACGTCCTGACTTTC. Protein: CASSLYNSGANVLTF.

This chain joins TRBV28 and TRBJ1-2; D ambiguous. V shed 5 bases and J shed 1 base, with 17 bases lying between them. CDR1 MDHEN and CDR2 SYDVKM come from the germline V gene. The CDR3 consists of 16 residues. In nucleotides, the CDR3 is TGTGCCAGCAGTCTGGGCGGGCAGCGATATAACTATGGCTACACCTTC. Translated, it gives CASSLGGQRYNYGYTF.

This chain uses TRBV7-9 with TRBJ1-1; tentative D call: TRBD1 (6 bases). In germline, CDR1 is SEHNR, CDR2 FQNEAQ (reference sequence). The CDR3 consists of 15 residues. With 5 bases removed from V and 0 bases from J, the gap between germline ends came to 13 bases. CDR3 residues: CASSPNRQVNTEAFF. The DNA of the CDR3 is TGTGCCAGCAGCCCCAACCGACAGGTGAACACTGAAGCTTTCTTT.

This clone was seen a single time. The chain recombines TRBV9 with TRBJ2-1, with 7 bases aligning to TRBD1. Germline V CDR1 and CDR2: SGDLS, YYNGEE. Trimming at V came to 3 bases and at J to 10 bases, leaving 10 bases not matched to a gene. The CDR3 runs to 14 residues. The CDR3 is CASSAGGQAGEQFF. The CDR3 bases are TGTGCCAGCAGCGCCGGCGGACAGGCCGGAGAGCAGTTCTTC.

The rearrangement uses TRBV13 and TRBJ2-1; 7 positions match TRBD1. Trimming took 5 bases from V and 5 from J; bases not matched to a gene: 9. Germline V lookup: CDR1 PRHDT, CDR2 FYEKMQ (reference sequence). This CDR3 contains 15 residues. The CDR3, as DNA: TGTGCCAGCAGCCCCAGGGACAGAGGGAACAATGAGCAGTTCTTC. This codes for CASSPRDRGNNEQFF.

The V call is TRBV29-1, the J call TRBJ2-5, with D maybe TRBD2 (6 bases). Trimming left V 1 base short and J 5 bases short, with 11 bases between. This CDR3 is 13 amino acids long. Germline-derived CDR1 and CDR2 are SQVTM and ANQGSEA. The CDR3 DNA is TGCAGCGTTGAAGCTGCTCGGGGGGAGACCCAGTACTTC. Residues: CSVEAARGETQYF.

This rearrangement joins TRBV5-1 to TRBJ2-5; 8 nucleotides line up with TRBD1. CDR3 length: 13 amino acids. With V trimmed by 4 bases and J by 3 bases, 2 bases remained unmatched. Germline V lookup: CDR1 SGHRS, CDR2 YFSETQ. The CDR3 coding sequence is TGCGCCAGCAGCCAGGACAGGGAAGAGACCCAGTACTTC. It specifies CASSQDREETQYF.

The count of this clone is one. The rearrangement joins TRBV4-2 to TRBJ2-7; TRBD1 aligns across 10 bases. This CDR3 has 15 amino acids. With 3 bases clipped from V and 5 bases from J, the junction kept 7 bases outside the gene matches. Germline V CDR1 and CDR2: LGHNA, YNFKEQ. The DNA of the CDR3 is TGTGCCAGCAGCCAGGGTGGGACAGGGGACAACGAGCAGTACTTC. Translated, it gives CASSQGGTGDNEQYF.

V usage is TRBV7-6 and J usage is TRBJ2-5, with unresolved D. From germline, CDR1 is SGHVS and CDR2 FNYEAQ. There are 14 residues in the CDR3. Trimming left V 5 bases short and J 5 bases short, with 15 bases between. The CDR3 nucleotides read TGTGCCAGCAGCCCGACCGCAGAGGATGAGACCCAGTACTTC. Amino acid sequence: CASSPTAEDETQYF. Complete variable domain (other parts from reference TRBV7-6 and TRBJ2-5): GAGVSQSPRYKVTKRGQDVALRCDPISGHVSLYWYRQALGQGPEFLTYFNYEAQQDKSGLPNDRFSAERPEGSISTLTIQRTEQRDSAMYRCASSPTAEDETQYFGPGTRLLVL.

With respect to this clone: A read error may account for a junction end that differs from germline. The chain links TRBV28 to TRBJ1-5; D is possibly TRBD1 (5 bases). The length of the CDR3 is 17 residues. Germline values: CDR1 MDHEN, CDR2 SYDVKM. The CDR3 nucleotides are TGTGCCACCCGCGGGGGGACGGGAGCTTCTAGCAATCAACCCCAGCATTTT. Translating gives CATRGGTGASSNQPQHF.

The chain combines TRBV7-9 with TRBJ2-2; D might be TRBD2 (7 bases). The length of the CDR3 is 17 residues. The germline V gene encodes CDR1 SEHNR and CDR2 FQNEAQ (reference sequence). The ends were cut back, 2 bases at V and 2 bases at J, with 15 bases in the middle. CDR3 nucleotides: TGTGCCAGCAGCTTATTTACGGCGGGGGCCAACACCGGGGAGCTGTTTTTT. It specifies CASSLFTAGANTGELFF.

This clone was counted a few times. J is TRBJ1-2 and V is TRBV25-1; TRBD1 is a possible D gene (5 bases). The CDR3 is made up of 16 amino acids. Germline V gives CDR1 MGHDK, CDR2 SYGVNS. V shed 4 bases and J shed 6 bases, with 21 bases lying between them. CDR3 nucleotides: TGTGCCAGCAGTGGGGGCAGGACTACAAATCTACATGGCTACACCTTC. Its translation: CASSGGRTTNLHGYTF.

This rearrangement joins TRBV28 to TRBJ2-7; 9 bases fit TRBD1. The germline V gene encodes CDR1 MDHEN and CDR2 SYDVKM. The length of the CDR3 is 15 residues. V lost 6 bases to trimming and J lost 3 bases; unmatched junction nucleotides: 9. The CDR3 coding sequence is TGTGCCAGCAGCCATAGGACAGGGGCCTTCTACGAGCAGTACTTC. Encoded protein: CASSHRTGAFYEQYF.

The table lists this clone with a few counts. CDR3 residues: CASSAQGEPYEQYF. Written as DNA, the CDR3 is TGTGCCAGCAGCGCCCAGGGGGAGCCTTACGAGCAGTACTTC. This chain uses TRBV9 with TRBJ2-7; 7 nucleotides line up with TRBD1. This CDR3 comprises 14 residues. With V trimmed by 3 bases and J by 4 bases, 7 bases remained unmatched. Germline V lookup: CDR1 SGDLS, CDR2 YYNGEE.

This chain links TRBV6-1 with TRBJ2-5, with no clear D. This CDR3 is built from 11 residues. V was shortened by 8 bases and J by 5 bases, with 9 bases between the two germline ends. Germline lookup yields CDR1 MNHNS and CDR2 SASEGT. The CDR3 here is CASQAWETQYF. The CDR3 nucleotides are TGTGCCAGCCAGGCCTGGGAGACCCAGTACTTC.

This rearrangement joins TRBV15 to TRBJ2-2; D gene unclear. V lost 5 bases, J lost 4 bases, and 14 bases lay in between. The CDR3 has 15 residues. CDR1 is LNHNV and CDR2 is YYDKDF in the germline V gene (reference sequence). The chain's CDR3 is CATSVPLSSTGELFF. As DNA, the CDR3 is TGTGCCACCAGCGTTCCCCTATCGAGCACCGGGGAGCTGTTTTTT.

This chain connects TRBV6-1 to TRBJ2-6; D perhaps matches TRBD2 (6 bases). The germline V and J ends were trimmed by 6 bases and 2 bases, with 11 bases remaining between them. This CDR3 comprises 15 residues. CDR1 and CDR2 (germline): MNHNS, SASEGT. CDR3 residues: CASSPRGTGANVLTF. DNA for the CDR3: TGTGCCAGCAGCCCGCGGGGCACTGGGGCCAACGTCCTGACTTTC.

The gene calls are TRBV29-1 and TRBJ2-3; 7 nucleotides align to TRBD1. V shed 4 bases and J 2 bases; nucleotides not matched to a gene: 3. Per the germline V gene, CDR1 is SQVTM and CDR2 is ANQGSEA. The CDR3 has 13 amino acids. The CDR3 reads CSVGTGLTDTQYF. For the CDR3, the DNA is TGCAGCGTTGGGACAGGACTCACAGATACGCAGTATTTT.

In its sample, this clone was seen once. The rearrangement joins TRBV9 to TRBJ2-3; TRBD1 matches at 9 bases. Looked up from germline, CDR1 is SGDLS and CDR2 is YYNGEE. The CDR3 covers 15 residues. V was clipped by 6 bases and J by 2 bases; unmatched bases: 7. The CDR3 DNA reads TGTGCCAGCACCTTGGGACAGGGCGCCACAGATACGCAGTATTTT. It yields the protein CASTLGQGATDTQYF. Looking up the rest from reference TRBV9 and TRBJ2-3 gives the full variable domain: DSGVTQTPKHLITATGQRVTLRCSPRSGDLSVYWYQQSLDQGLQFLIQYYNGEERAKGNILERFSAQQFPDLHSELNLSSLELGDSALYFCASTLGQGATDTQYFGPGTRLTVL.

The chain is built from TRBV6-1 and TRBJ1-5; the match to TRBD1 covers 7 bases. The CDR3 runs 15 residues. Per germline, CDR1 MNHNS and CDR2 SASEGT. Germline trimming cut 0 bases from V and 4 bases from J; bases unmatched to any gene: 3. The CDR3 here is CASSEAQTGNQPQHF. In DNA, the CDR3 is TGTGCCAGCAGTGAAGCCCAGACAGGGAATCAGCCCCAGCATTTT.

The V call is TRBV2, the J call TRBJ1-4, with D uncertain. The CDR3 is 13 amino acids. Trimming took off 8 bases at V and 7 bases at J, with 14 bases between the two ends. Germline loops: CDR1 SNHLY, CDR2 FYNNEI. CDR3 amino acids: CASQRSMGEKLFF. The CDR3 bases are TGTGCCAGCCAAAGGAGTATGGGTGAAAAACTGTTTTTT.

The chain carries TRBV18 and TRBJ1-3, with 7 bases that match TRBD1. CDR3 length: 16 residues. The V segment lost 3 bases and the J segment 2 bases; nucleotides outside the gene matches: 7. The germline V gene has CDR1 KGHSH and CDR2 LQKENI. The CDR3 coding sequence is TGTGCCAGCTCACCTGCGAAGGGGGCTACTGGAAACACCATATATTTT. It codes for CASSPAKGATGNTIYF. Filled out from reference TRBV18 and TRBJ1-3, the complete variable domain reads NAGVMQNPRHLVRRRGQEARLRCSPMKGHSHVYWYRQLPEEGLKFMVYLQKENIIDESGMPKERFSAEFPKEGPSILRIQQVVRGDSAAYFCASSPAKGATGNTIYFGEGSWLTVV.

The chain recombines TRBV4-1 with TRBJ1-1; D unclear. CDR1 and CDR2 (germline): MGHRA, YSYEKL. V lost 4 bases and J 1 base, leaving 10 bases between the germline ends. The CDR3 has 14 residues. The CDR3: CASSLVLENTEAFF. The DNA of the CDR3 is TGCGCCAGCAGCCTGGTGCTAGAGAACACTGAAGCTTTCTTT.

The CDR3 loop is CASSQGTGTEAFF. Here the CDR3 DNA reads TGTGCCAGCAGTCAGGGGACCGGGACAGAAGCTTTCTTT. The chain combines TRBV27 with TRBJ1-1; maybe TRBD1 (6 bases). The CDR3 is 13 residues long. The V end lost 5 bases, the J end lost 8 bases, and 15 bases lay between the germline ends. Germline assignment: CDR1 MNHEY and CDR2 SMNVEV (reference sequence).